This paragraph reports one TCR beta chain. This specimen belongs to a study of T cell responses to AZD1222 COVID-19 vaccine. V was shortened by 3 bases and J by 5 bases, with 19 bases between the two germline ends. Per germline, CDR1 LGHDT and CDR2 YNNKEL (reference sequence). The CDR3 has 16 amino acids. TCRdb's table, derived via immunoSEQ multiplex PCR, lists solely in-frame clones and lacks some. The sample has about 79,000 clones, about 90% seen once. The sequence was obtained from an adult in good health. The material was peripheral blood, obtained on day 0 of MenACWY control vaccination. The V call is TRBV3-1 (or the pseudogene TRBV3-2), the J call TRBJ2-5; either TRBD1 or TRBD2 may fit D (6 bases each). CDR3 in amino acids: CASSHDSRGPGETQYF. Written as DNA, the CDR3 is TGTGCCAGCAGCCATGATAGTCGGGGGCCGGGGGAGACCCAGTACTTC.